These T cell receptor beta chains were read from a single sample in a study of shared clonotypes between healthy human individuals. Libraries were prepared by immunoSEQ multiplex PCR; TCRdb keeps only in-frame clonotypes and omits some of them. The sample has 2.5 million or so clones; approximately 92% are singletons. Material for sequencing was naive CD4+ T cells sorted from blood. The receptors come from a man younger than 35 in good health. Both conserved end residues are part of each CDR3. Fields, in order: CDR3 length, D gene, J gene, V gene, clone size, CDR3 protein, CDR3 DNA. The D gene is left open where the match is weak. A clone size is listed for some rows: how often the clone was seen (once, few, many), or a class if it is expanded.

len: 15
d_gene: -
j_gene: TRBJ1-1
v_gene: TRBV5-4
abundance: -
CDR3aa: CASSRREGPDTEAFF
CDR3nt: TGTGCCAGCAGCCGCCGGGAGGGGCCCGACACTGAAGCTTTCTTT

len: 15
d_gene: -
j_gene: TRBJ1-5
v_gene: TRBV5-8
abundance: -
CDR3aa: CASSLEGGSNQPQHF
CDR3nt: TGTGCCAGCAGCTTGGAGGGGGGAAGCAATCAGCCCCAGCATTTT

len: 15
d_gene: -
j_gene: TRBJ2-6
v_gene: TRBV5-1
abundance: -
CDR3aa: CASSLGHSGANVLTF
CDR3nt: TGCGCCAGCAGCCTAGGCCACTCTGGGGCCAACGTCCTGACTTTC

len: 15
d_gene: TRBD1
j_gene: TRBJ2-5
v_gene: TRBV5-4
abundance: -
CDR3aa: CASRPDGTAKETQYF
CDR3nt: TGTGCCAGCAGACCCGATGGGACAGCGAAAGAGACCCAGTACTTC

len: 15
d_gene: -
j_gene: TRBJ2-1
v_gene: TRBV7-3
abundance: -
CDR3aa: CASSTGGSSYNEQFF
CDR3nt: TGTGCCAGCAGCACAGGCGGAAGCTCCTACAATGAGCAGTTCTTC

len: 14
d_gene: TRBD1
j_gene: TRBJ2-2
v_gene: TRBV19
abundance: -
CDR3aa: CASTPTGTAGELFF
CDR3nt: TGTGCCAGTACCCCGACAGGGACGGCCGGGGAGCTGTTTTTT

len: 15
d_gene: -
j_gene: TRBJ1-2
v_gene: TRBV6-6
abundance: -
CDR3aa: CASQGKRQSYYGYTF
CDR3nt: TGTGCCAGCCAGGGGAAACGTCAATCGTACTATGGCTACACCTTC

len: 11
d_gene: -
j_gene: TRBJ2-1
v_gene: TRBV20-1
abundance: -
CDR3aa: CSARVPLEQFF
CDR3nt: TGCAGTGCTAGAGTGCCCCTGGAGCAGTTCTTC

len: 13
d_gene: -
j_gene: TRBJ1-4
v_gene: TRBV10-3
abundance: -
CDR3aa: CAISEGGREKLFF
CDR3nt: TGTGCCATCAGTGAGGGGGGCCGGGAAAAACTGTTTTTT

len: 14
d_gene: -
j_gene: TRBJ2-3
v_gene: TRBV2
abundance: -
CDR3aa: CASSATGASDTQYF
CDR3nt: TGTGCCAGCAGTGCTACGGGGGCCTCCGATACGCAGTATTTT

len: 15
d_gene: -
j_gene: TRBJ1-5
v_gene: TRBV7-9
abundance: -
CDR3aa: CASSLDGREGQPQHF
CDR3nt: TGTGCCAGCAGCTTAGACGGCAGGGAAGGACAGCCCCAGCATTTT

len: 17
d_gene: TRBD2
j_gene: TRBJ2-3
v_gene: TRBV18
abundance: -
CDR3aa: CASSPPLLAGASDTQYF
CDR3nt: TGTGCCAGCTCACCACCCTTACTAGCGGGAGCGTCAGATACGCAGTATTTT

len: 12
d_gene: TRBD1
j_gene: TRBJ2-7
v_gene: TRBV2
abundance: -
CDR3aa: CASSEGGGQGYF
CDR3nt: TGTGCCAGCAGTGAAGGTGGGGGACAGGGGTACTTC

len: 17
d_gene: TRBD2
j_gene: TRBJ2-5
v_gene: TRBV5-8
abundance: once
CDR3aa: CASRHGTSGMYQETQYF
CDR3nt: TGTGCCAGCAGGCATGGGACTAGCGGGATGTACCAAGAGACCCAGTACTTC

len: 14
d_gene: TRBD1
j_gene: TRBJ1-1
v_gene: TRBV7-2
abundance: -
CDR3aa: CASMQKTGAAEAFF
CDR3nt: TGTGCCAGTATGCAAAAGACAGGGGCCGCTGAAGCTTTCTTT

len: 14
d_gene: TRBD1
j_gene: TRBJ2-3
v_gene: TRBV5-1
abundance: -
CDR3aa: CASSKDRGGDTQYF
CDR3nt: TGCGCCAGCAGCAAAGACAGGGGCGGAGATACGCAGTATTTT

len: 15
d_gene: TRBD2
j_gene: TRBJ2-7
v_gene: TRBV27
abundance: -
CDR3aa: CASSISGGAYYEQYF
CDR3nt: TGTGCCAGCAGTATCAGCGGGGGTGCCTACTACGAGCAGTACTTC

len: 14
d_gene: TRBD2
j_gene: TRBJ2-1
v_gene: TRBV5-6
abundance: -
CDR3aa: CASSQRGATGEQFF
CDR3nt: TGTGCCAGCAGCCAGCGGGGGGCCACGGGTGAGCAGTTCTTC

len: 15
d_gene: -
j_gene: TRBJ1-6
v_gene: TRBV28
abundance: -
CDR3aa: CASSSPGGGNSPLHF
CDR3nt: TGTGCCAGCAGTTCCCCGGGGGGGGGTAATTCACCCCTCCACTTT

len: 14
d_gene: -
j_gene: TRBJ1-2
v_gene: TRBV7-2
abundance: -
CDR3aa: CASSQGHQAGGYTF
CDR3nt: TGTGCCAGCAGCCAGGGACACCAGGCGGGGGGCTACACCTTC

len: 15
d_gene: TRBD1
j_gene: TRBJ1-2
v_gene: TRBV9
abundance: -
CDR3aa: CASSVEGTGNYGYTF
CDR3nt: TGTGCCAGCAGCGTAGAGGGGACAGGGAACTATGGCTACACCTTC

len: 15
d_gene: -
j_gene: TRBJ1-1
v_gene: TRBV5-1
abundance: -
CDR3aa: CASSLVYTKNTEAFF
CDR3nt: TGCGCCAGCAGCTTGGTTTACACAAAGAACACTGAAGCTTTCTTT

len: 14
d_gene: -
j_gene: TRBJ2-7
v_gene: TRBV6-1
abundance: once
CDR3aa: CASRGGTPSYEQYF
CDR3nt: TGTGCCAGCAGGGGCGGGACACCTTCCTACGAGCAGTACTTC

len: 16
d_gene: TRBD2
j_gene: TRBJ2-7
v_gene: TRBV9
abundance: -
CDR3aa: CASSGGLAGGQNEQYF
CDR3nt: TGTGCCAGCAGCGGCGGACTAGCGGGAGGCCAGAACGAGCAGTACTTC

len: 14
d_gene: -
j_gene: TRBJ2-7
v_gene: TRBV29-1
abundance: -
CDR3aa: CSVGYDKVRYEQYF
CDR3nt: TGCAGCGTCGGTTATGACAAAGTCCGCTACGAGCAGTACTTC

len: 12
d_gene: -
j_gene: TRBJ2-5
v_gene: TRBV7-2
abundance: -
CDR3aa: CASSLARSQEYF
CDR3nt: TGTGCCAGCAGCTTAGCGCGTAGCCAGGAGTACTTC

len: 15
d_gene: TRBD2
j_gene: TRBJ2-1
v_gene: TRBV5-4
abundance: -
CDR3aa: CASSLRGGSYNEQFF
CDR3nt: TGTGCCAGCAGCCTGCGGGGGGGGTCCTACAATGAGCAGTTCTTC

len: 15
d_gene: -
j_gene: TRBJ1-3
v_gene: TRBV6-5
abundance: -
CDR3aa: CASSYSSGTGNTIYF
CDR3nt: TGTGCCAGCAGTTACTCCAGCGGAACTGGAAACACCATATATTTT

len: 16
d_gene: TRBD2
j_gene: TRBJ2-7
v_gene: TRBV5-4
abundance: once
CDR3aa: CASSLGGLAGEDEQYF
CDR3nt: TGTGCCAGCAGCTTGGGTGGACTAGCGGGAGAGGACGAGCAGTACTTC

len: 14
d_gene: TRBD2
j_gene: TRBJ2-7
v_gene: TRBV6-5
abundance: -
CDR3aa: CASSPRLAGGEQYF
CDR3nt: TGTGCCAGCAGCCCCCGACTAGCGGGAGGCGAGCAGTACTTC

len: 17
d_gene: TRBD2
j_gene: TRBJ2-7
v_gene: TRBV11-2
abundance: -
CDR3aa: CATCYRPFLREVCEQYF
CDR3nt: TGTGCCACCTGCTACCGGCCCTTCCTTCGGGAGGTATGCGAGCAGTACTTC

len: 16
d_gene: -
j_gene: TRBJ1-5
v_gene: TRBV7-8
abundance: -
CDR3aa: CASSLGGGASNQPQHF
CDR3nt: TGTGCCAGCAGCTTAGGCGGGGGCGCGAGCAATCAGCCCCAGCATTTT

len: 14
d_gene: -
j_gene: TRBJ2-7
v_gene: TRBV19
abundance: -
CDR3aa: CASSSAAGSDEQYF
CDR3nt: TGTGCCAGCTCTTCCGCGGCAGGGTCGGACGAGCAGTACTTC

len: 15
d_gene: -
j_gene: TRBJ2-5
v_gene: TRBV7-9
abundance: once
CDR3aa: CASSSRQGRQETQYF
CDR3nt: TGTGCCAGCAGCTCTCGGCAGGGGCGACAAGAGACCCAGTACTTC

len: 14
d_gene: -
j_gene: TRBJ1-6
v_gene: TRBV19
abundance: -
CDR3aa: CASSAGAAGSPLHF
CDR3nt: TGTGCCAGTAGTGCGGGTGCCGCCGGGTCACCCCTCCACTTT

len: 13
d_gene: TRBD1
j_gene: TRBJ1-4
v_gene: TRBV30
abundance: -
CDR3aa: CAWSGQGGEKLFF
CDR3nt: TGTGCCTGGAGTGGCCAGGGGGGAGAAAAACTGTTTTTT

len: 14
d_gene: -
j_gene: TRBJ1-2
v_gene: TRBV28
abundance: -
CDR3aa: CASTGGLANYGYTF
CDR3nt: TGTGCCAGCACTGGGGGCTTAGCTAACTATGGCTACACCTTC

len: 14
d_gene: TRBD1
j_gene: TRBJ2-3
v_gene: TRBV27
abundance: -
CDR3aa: CASSLRQGVDTQYF
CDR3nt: TGTGCCAGCAGTTTAAGACAGGGGGTAGATACGCAGTATTTT

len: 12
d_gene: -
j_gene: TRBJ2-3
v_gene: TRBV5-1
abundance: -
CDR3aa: CASSSYTDTQYF
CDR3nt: TGCGCCAGCTCCTCCTACACAGATACGCAGTATTTT

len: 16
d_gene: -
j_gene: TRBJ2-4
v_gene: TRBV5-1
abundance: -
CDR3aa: CASSLTWGPRENIQYF
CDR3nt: TGCGCCAGCAGCTTGACTTGGGGTCCCAGGGAAAACATTCAGTACTTC

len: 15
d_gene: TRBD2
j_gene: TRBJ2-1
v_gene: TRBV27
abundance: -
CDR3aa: CASSNVAGDYNEQFF
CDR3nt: TGTGCCAGCAGCAATGTAGCGGGGGACTACAATGAGCAGTTCTTC

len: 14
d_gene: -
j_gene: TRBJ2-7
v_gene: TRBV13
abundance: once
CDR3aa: CASRRTGTSPEQYF
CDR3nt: TGTGCCAGCAGACGGACCGGGACGTCTCCCGAGCAGTACTTC

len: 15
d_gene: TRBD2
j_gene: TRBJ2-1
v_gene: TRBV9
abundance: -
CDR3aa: CASSSLGGSQNEQFF
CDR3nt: TGTGCCAGCAGCTCCTTGGGCGGGAGTCAGAATGAGCAGTTCTTC

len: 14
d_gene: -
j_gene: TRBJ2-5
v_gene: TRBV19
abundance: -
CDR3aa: CASSVQASQETQYF
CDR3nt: TGTGCCAGTAGTGTACAGGCTTCCCAAGAGACCCAGTACTTC

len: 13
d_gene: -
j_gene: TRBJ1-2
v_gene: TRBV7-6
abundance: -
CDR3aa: CASSPQEGVWAFF
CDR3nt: TGTGCCAGCAGCCCCCAGGAGGGTGTCTGGGCTTTCTTC

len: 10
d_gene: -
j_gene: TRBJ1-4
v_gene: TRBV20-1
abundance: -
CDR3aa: CSARFEKLFF
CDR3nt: TGCAGTGCTAGGTTCGAAAAACTGTTTTTT

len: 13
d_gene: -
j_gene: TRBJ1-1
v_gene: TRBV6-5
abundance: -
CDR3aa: CASHKQLNTEAFF
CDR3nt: TGTGCCAGCCATAAACAGTTGAACACTGAAGCTTTCTTT

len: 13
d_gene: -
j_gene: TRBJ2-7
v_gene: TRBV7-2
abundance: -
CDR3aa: CASSPPGGNEQYF
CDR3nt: TGTGCCAGCAGCCCCCCAGGTGGAAACGAGCAGTACTTC

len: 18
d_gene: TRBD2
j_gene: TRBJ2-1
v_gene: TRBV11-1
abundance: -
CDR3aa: CASSLASGLAGALNEQFF
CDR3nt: TGTGCCAGCAGCTTAGCGTCGGGACTAGCGGGGGCCCTCAATGAGCAGTTCTTC

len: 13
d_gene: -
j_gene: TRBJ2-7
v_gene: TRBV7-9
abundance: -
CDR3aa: CASSLGMRREQYF
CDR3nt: TGTGCCAGCAGCTTAGGAATGAGGAGGGAGCAGTACTTC

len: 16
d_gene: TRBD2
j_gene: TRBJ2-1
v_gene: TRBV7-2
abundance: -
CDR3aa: CASSVLAERPSNEQFF
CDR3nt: TGTGCCAGCAGCGTACTAGCGGAGCGACCATCCAATGAGCAGTTCTTC

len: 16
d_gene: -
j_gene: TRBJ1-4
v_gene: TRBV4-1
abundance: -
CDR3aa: CASSQAGGGTNEKLFF
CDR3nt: TGCGCCAGCAGCCAGGCCGGTGGGGGTACTAATGAAAAACTGTTTTTT

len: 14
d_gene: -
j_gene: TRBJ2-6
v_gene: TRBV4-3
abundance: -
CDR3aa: CASSQEPGANVLTF
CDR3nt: TGCGCCAGCAGCCAAGAGCCTGGGGCCAACGTCCTGACTTTC

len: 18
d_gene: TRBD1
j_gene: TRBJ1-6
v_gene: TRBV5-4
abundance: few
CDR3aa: CASSSSPGRQGANSPLHF
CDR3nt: TGTGCCAGCAGCTCCTCTCCCGGTAGACAGGGGGCCAATTCACCCCTCCACTTT

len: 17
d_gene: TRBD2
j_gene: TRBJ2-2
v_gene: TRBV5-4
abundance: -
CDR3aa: CASSQGLAGADTGELFF
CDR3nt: TGTGCCAGCAGCCAAGGACTAGCGGGGGCCGACACCGGGGAGCTGTTTTTT

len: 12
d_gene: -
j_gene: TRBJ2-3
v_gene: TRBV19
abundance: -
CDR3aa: CASSLGERAQYF
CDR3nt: TGTGCCAGTAGTTTAGGGGAAAGGGCGCAGTATTTT

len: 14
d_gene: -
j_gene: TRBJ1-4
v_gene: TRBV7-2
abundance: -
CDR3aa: CASSLAGYNEKLFF
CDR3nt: TGTGCCAGCAGCTTGGCAGGATATAATGAAAAACTGTTTTTT

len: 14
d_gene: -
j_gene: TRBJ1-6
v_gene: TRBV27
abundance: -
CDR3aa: CASSPQGLNSPLHF
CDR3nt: TGTGCCAGCAGCCCCCAGGGGTTGAATTCACCCCTCCACTTT